Sequencing of this TCR beta chain was carried out in a study of human T cells and chemical hapten exposure. This clonotype was seen a handful of times. MiXCR, applied by TCRdb to the RACE reads, yields one record per CDR3 protein. The sample consists of roughly 150,000 distinct CDR3 sequences, around 30% of them appearing once. Time point reported: patch test 3, about 24 weeks after DPC sensitization. The treatment is: therapeutic diphenylcyclopropenone sensitization with weekly scalp DPC. The sequencing here drew on whole blood, taken in connection with sensitization to the hapten diphenylcyclopropenone (DPC). This TCR derives from a woman aged 18-29 years with alopecia areata. Some clones in this sample may be carry-over from other donors' samples.

The DNA for the CDR3 is TGCGCCAGCAGTGAGACAGGGGTATCCTACGAGCAGTACTTC. Encoded protein: CASSETGVSYEQYF. V is TRBV5-1 and J is TRBJ2-7, with TRBD1 matching over 8 bases. Germline trimming cut 5 bases from V and 1 base from J; bases unmatched to any gene: 5. The CDR3 is made up of 14 amino acids. Germline V gene data show CDR1 as SGHRS and CDR2 as YFSETQ.